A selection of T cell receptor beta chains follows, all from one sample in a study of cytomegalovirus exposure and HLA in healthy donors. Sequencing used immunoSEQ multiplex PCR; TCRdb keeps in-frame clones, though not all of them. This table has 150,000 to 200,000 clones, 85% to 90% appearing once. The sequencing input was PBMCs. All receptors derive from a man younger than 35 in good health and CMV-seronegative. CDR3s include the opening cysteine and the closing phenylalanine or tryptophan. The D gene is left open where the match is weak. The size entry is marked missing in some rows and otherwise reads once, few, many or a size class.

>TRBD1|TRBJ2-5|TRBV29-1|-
CSVEGSARGQETQYF
TGCAGCGTTGAAGGAAGTGCCAGGGGGCAAGAGACCCAGTACTTC
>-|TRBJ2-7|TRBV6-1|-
CASSLRLYEQYF
TGTGCCAGCTCATTGAGACTCTACGAGCAGTACTTC
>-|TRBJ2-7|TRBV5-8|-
CASSRIYYEQYF
TGTGCCAGCAGCCGCATCTACTACGAGCAGTACTTC
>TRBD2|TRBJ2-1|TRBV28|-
CARPRRTSGRVHVDEQFF
TGTGCCAGGCCACGTAGGACTAGCGGGAGGGTTCACGTAGATGAGCAGTTCTTC
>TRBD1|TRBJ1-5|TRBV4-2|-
CASSQSGTGNQPQHF
TGTGCCAGCAGCCAATCTGGGACAGGAAATCAGCCCCAGCATTTT
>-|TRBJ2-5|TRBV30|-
CAWRGSGEETQYF
TGTGCCTGGAGGGGGAGCGGTGAAGAGACCCAGTACTTC
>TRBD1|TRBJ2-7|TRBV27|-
CASSSPTQGDEQYF
TGTGCCAGCAGTTCCCCTACACAGGGGGACGAGCAGTACTTC
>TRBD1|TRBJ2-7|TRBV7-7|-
CASSSRQGLNPQYF
TGTGCTAGCAGCTCCCGACAGGGCCTTAATCCGCAGTACTTC
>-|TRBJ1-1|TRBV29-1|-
CSVEQRAEAFF
TGCAGCGTTGAACAAAGAGCTGAAGCTTTCTTT
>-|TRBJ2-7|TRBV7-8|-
CASSPLGGWRGLDEQYF
TGTGCCAGCAGCCCCCTAGGGGGGTGGAGGGGGCTCGACGAGCAGTACTTC
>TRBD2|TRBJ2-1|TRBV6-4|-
CASSDGTSGNEQFF
TGTGCCAGCAGTGACGGGACTAGCGGGAATGAGCAGTTCTTC
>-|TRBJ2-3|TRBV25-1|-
CASSELDSVGSEDTQYF
TGTGCCAGCAGTGAATTGGACTCAGTTGGAAGTGAGGATACGCAGTATTTT
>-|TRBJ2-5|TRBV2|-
CASSESWTGPGETQYF
TGTGCCAGCAGTGAATCCTGGACCGGGCCGGGGGAGACCCAGTACTTC
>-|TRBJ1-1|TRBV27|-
CASSTSPSHTEAFF
TGTGCCAGCAGTACTTCACCGTCGCACACTGAAGCTTTCTTT
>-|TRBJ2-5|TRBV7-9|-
CASSPQAPETQYF
TGTGCCAGCAGTCCACAGGCACCTGAGACCCAGTACTTC
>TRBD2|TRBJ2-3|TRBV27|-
CASSFQLAGGPDTQYF
TGTGCCAGCAGTTTTCAGCTAGCGGGGGGGCCAGATACGCAGTATTTT
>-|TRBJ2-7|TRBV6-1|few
CASNIQRDYEQYF
TGTGCCAGCAATATTCAGCGAGACTACGAGCAGTACTTC
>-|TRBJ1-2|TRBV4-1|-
CASSQVDGVGYGYTF
TGCGCCAGCAGCCAAGTTGACGGGGTAGGCTATGGCTACACCTTC
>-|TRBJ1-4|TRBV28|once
CASSLYGVGDEKLFF
TGTGCCAGCAGTTTATACGGGGTAGGCGATGAAAAACTGTTTTTT
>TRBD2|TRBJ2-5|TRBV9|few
CASSVEGTSGSLRETQYF
TGTGCCAGCAGCGTAGAGGGGACTAGCGGGAGCCTAAGAGAGACCCAGTACTTC
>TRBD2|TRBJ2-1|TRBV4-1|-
CASSASSGRDYNEQFF
TGCGCCAGCAGCGCCTCTAGCGGGAGGGACTACAATGAGCAGTTCTTC
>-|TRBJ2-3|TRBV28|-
CASSWANTQYF
TGTGCCAGCAGTTGGGCAAATACGCAGTATTTT
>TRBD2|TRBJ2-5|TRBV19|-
CASSSNSGRGETQYF
TGTGCCAGTAGTAGCAATAGCGGGAGGGGGGAGACCCAGTACTTC
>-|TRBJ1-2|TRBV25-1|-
CASGIGGGYTF
TGTGCCAGCGGTATTGGGGGGGGCTACACCTTC
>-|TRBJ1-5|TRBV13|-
CASSLGQTNSNQPQHF
TGTGCCAGCAGCCTTGGACAGACAAATAGCAATCAGCCCCAGCATTTT
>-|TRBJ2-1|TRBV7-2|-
CASSLKVEGIYNEQFF
TGTGCCAGCAGCTTAAAAGTGGAGGGAATCTACAATGAGCAGTTCTTC
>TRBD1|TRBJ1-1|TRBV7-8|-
CASSQGTGAMNTEAFF
TGTGCCAGCAGCCAAGGGACAGGGGCGATGAACACTGAAGCTTTCTTT
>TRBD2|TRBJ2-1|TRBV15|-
CATSREASGRVYEQFF
TGTGCCACCAGCAGAGAGGCTAGCGGGAGAGTATATGAGCAGTTCTTC
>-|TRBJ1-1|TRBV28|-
CASSRMPQGSTEAFF
TGTGCCAGCAGCCGAATGCCACAGGGCTCCACTGAAGCTTTCTTT
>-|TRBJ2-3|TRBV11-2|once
CASSLETASTDTQYF
TGTGCCAGCAGCTTAGAAACAGCAAGCACAGATACGCAGTATTTT
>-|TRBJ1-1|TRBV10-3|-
CAIRGSPNTEAFF
TGTGCCATCAGGGGCAGCCCGAACACTGAAGCTTTCTTT
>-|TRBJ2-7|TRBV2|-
CASSGGDTPYEQYF
TGTGCCAGCAGTGGAGGGGACACCCCCTACGAGCAGTACTTC
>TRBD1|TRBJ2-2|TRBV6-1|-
CAILTGAGTGELFF
TGTGCCATCCTGACAGGGGCGGGCACCGGGGAGCTGTTTTTT
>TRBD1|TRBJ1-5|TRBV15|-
CATSRDWTGGNQPQHF
TGTGCCACCAGCAGAGATTGGACAGGGGGCAATCAGCCCCAGCATTTT
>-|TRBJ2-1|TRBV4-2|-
CASSRGGEQFF
TGTGCCAGCAGCAGGGGCGGTGAGCAGTTCTTC
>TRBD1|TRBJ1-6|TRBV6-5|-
CASSWTGGLLNSPLHF
TGTGCCAGCAGTTGGACAGGGGGCTTACTTAATTCACCCCTCCACTTT
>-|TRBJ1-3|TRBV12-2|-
CASRRNPGHRRSGNTIYF
TGTGCAAGTCGTCGTAACCCGGGACACCGGCGCTCTGGAAACACCATATATTTT
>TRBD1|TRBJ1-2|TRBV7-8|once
CASSTGGNYGYTF
TGTGCCAGCAGCACAGGGGGCAACTATGGCTACACCTTC
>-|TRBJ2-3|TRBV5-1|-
CASSLSGSTDTQYF
TGCGCCAGCAGCTTGTCGGGGAGCACAGATACGCAGTATTTT
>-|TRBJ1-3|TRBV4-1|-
CASKPEQGQGNTIYF
TGCGCCAGCAAGCCAGAGCAGGGGCAAGGAAACACCATATATTTT
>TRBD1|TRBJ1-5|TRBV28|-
CASSSGTGGVGRGNQPQHF
TGTGCCAGCAGTTCCGGGACAGGGGGCGTGGGGAGGGGCAATCAGCCCCAGCATTTT
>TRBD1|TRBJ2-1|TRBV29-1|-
CSVEEQTGDNEQFF
TGCAGCGTTGAAGAGCAGACAGGGGACAATGAGCAGTTCTTC
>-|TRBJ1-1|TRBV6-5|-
CASSYGAGSEAFF
TGTGCCAGCAGTTACGGGGCAGGGTCTGAAGCTTTCTTT
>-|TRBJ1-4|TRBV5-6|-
CASSLISTNEKLFF
TGTGCCAGCAGCTTGATATCAACTAATGAAAAACTGTTTTTT
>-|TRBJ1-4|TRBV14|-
CASSQGLATGRGEKEKLFF
TGTGCCAGCAGCCAAGGGCTAGCGACCGGACGCGGGGAAAAGGAAAAACTGTTTTTT
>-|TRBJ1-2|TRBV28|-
CASRRGSNYGYTF
TGTGCCAGCCGAAGGGGCTCTAACTATGGCTACACCTTC
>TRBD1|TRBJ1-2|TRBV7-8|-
CASSLLGQGKSNYGYTF
TGTGCCAGCAGCTTACTGGGACAGGGGAAATCTAACTATGGCTACACCTTC
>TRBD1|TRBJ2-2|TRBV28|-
CASSFSGGHTGELFF
TGTGCCAGCAGTTTCTCAGGGGGCCACACCGGGGAGCTGTTTTTT
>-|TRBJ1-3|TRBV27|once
CASSKGPWDFLENTIYF
TGTGCCAGCAGTAAAGGGCCCTGGGACTTCCTTGAAAACACCATATATTTT
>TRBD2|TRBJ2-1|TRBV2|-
CASSEGAGGANEQFF
TGTGCCAGCAGTGAAGGGGCGGGGGGTGCCAATGAGCAGTTCTTC
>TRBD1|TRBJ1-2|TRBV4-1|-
CASSQVGTGSNYGYTF
TGCGCCAGCAGCCAAGTAGGGACAGGGTCTAACTATGGCTACACCTTC
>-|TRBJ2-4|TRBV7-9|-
CASSPEGEAKNIQYF
TGTGCCAGCAGCCCCGAGGGCGAAGCCAAAAACATTCAGTACTTC